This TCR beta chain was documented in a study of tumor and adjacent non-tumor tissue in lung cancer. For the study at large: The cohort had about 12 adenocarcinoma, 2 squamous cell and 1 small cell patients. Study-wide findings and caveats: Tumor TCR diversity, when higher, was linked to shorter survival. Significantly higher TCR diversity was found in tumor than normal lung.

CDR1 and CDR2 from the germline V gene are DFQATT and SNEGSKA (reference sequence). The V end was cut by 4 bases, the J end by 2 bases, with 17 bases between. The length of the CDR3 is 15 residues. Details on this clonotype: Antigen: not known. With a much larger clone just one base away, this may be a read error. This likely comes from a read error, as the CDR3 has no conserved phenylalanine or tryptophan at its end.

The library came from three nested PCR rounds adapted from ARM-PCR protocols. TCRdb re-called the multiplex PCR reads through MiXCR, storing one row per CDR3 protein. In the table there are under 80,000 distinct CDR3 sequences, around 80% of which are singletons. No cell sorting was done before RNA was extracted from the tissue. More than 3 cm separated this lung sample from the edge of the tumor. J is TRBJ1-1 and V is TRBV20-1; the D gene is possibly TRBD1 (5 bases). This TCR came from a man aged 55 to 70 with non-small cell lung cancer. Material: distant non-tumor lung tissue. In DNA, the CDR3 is TGCAGTGCTAAGCGTGTGGACACCACCAACACTGAAGCTTTCCTT. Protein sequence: CSAKRVDTTNTEAFL.